Below are 5 T cell receptor beta chains sequenced from a single sample in a study of T cell clonality in common variable immunodeficiency. Libraries were prepared by immunoSEQ multiplex PCR; TCRdb keeps only in-frame clonotypes and omits some of them. The sample contains about 45,000 clones, none of them singletons. The sequenced material came from peripheral blood mononuclear cells. The source is a person aged 18 to 75 in good health.

This clone has a count of ten or more. The missing CDR3 end, 3 residues past where the read stops, is filled in from the germline J gene. The chain recombines TRBV29-1 with TRBJ2-5; 7 bases agree with TRBD2. The CDR3 length is 13 residues. CDR1 is SQVTM, CDR2 ANQGSEA, per germline. V was clipped by 6 bases and J by 0 bases; unmatched bases: 4. CDR3 DNA, as far as it was read: TGCAGCGTAAAGGGACTATACCAAGAGACC. Protein sequence: CSVKGLYQET. In full, the CDR3 reads CSVKGLYQETQYF.

With regard to this clone: Coverage ceases 3 residues before the CDR3 finishes, and the germline J gene fills in the end. The chain is built from TRBV5-1 and TRBJ2-1, with TRBD2 identical over 9 bases. Germline-derived CDR1 and CDR2 are SGHRS and YFSETQ. Trimming cost V 0 bases and J 4 bases; bases outside gene matches: 2. The CDR3 is 15 amino acids. Incomplete CDR3 DNA: TGCGCCAGCAGCTTGGGACTAGCGGCATACAATGAG. Its protein product is CASSLGLAAYNE. In full, the CDR3 reads CASSLGLAAYNEQFF.

This clone has a handful of counts. The covered CDR3 bases are TGTGCCAGCAGCGACACAGGGGGCGCCACAGATACG. This translates into CASSDTGGATDT. In full, the CDR3 reads CASSDTGGATDTQYF. This chain links TRBV6-4 with TRBJ2-3, with TRBD1 matching over 9 bases. Coverage ceases 3 residues before the CDR3 finishes, and the germline J gene fills in the end. CDR3 length equals 15 residues. Trimming cost V 6 bases and J 2 bases; bases outside gene matches: 6. Germline CDR1 reads MRHNA; CDR2 reads SNTAGT.

This clone came up many times. The read gets to within 3 residues of the CDR3 end, and the germline J gene fills in the rest. The chain recombines TRBV28 with TRBJ1-5, with 9 bases matching TRBD1. The V and J ends lost 6 bases and 2 bases, in that order; junction bases with no gene match: 8. Germline CDR1 MDHEN, CDR2 SYDVKM. The CDR3 runs to 16 residues. CDR3 DNA, as far as it was read: TGTGCCAGCAGGTACTCCGGGACAGGGCGCAATCAGCCC. Translation gives CASRYSGTGRNQP. Given in full, the CDR3 is CASRYSGTGRNQPQHF.

The sample holds many counts of this clone. The CDR3 end lies 3 residues beyond the end of the read and is filled in from the germline J gene. V usage is TRBV28 and J usage is TRBJ1-2; D gene uncertain. The CDR3 spans 15 residues. Trimming removed 3 bases from V and 4 bases from J, with 15 bases in between. Germline loops: CDR1 MDHEN, CDR2 SYDVKM. CDR3 DNA, as far as it was read: TGTGCCAGCAGTTTCCCCGGCAGCGAGAGCTATGGC. Translating it yields CASSFPGSESYG. The complete CDR3 protein is CASSFPGSESYGYTF.